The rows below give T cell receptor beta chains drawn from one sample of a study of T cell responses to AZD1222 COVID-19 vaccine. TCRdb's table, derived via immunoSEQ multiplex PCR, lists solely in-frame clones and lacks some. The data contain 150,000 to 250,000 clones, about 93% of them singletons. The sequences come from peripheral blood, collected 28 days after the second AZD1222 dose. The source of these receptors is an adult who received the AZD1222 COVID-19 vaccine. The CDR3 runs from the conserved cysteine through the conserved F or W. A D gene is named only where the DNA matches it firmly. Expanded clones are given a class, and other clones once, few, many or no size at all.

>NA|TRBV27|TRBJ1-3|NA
TGTGCCAGCAGTTTTACCTCTACTGGAAACACCATATATTTT
CASSFTSTGNTIYF
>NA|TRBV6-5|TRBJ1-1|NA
TGTGCCAGCAGTTTGCAGGGGCGAGACACTGAAGCTTTCTTT
CASSLQGRDTEAFF
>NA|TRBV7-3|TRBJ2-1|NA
TGTGCCAGCAGCTTAAAGTCAGGGGGGGATGAGCAGTTCTTC
CASSLKSGGDEQFF
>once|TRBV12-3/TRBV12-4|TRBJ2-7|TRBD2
TGTGCCAGCAGACTAGCGGGGCCCTACGAGCAGTACTTC
CASRLAGPYEQYF
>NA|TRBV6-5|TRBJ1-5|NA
TGTGCCAGCACCTCACGGAGGGAGCAGCCCCAGCATTTT
CASTSRREQPQHF
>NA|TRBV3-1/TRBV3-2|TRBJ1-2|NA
TGTGCCAGCAGCCAAGCGGGGGGGACCAATGGCTACACCTTC
CASSQAGGTNGYTF
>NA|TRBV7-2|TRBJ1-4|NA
TGTGCCAGCAGCTTAGGATATGCTAATGAAAAACTGTTTTTT
CASSLGYANEKLFF
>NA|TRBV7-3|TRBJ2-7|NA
TGTGCCAGCAGCCCAGGACTGGGGGGTTCCTACGAGCAGTACTTC
CASSPGLGGSYEQYF
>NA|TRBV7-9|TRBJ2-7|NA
TGTGCCAGCAGCTTAGTAGGAGAGGACAGCTCCTACGAGCAGTACTTC
CASSLVGEDSSYEQYF
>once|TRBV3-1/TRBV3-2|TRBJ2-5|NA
TGTGCCAGCAGCCAGGGCTCCACCTTCCGTGGAGAGACCCAGTACTTC
CASSQGSTFRGETQYF
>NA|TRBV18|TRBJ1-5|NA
TGTGCCAGCTCTCCGGCGCATCAGCCCCAGCATTTT
CASSPAHQPQHF
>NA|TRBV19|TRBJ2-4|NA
TGTGCCAGTAGCTGGGGGCAGGGGTTAAACATTCAGTACTTC
CASSWGQGLNIQYF
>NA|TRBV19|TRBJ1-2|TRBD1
TGTGCCAGTAGCCCGGACAGGGGAGGCATAGAGGGTGGCTACACCTTC
CASSPDRGGIEGGYTF
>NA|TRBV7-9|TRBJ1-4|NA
TGTGCCAGCAGCTTGGTCGAAAAACTGTTTTTT
CASSLVEKLFF
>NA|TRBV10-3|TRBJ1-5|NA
TGTGCCATCAGTGAGTCAGGGACTATCAATCAGCCCCAGCATTTT
CAISESGTINQPQHF
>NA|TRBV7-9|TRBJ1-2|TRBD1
TGTGCCAGCAGCTTCCGTGCACAGGGACAGGGAGCTGGTGGCTACACCTTC
CASSFRAQGQGAGGYTF
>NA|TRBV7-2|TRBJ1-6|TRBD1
TGTGCCAGCAGCTCTGCAGACAGGGGAGGGTCACCCCTCCACTTT
CASSSADRGGSPLHF
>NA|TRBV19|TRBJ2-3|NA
TGTGCCTGCGGACGAATCACAGATACGCAGTATTTT
CACGRITDTQYF
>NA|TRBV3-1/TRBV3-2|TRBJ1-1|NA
TGTGCCAGCAGCCGAGCGGGGGCGAACACTGAAGCTTTCTTT
CASSRAGANTEAFF
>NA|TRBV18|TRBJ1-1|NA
TGTGCCAGCTCACTCGGGGAGAACACTGAAGCTTTCTTT
CASSLGENTEAFF
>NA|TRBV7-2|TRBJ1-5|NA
TGTGCCAGCACCCCAGGGCCACGACAGCCCCAGCATTTT
CASTPGPRQPQHF
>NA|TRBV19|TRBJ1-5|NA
TGTGGATCCGGGGAACGGGATCAGCCCCAGCATTTT
CGSGERDQPQHF
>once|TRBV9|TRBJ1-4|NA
TGTGCCAGCAGCGTAGGACGTGGGACTAATGAAAAACTGTTTTTT
CASSVGRGTNEKLFF
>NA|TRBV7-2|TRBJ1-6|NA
TGTGCCAGCAGCCCGGGGGGGGCTCGCGATTCACCCCTCCACTTT
CASSPGGARDSPLHF
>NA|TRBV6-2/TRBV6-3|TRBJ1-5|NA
TGTGCCAGCAGTTACCCGACGGGCTTCAGAAGGGATCAGCCCCAGCATTTT
CASSYPTGFRRDQPQHF
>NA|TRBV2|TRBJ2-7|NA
TGTGCCAGCAATTCTGGGAACGAGCAGTACTTC
CASNSGNEQYF
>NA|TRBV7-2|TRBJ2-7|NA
TGTGCCAGCAGCGATACGGGACGGCGGAGTTTGGTAGGGCAGTACTTC
CASSDTGRRSLVGQYF
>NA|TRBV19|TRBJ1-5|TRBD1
TGTGCCAGTAGCCGGGCGACCGACAGGGGGCGTAATCAGCCCCAGCATTTT
CASSRATDRGRNQPQHF
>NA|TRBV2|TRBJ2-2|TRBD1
TGTGCCAGACAGGGGTTCACCGGGGAGCTGTTTTTT
CARQGFTGELFF
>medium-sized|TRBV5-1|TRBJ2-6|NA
TGCGCCAGCAGCTTGGTTTTGGGGCCTAGCTCTGGGGCCAACGTCCTGACTTTC
CASSLVLGPSSGANVLTF
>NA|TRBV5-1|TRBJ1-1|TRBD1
TGCGCCAGCAGCCTGACAGGGGTCGGAACTGAAGCTTTCTTT
CASSLTGVGTEAFF
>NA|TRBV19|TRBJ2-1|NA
TGTGCCAGTAGTGTACCGGGTCCATACAATGAGCAGTTCTTC
CASSVPGPYNEQFF
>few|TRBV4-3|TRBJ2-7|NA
TGCGCCAGCAGCCAAGTAGAACGGGGCAGGTACGAGCAGTACTTC
CASSQVERGRYEQYF
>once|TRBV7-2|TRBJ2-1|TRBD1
TGTGCCAGCAGCCCGGGGACAGGCCACCACAATGAGCAGTTCTTC
CASSPGTGHHNEQFF
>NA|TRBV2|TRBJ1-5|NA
TGTGCCAGCAGTGAGGACAGAGGCAGCAATCAGCCCCAGCATTTT
CASSEDRGSNQPQHF
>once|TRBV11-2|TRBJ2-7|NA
TGTGCCAGCAGCTTAGTTCCGGGACAAGACTACGAGCAGTACTTC
CASSLVPGQDYEQYF
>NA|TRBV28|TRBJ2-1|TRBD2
TGTGCCAGCAGCCAACCCGGGACTAAGTACAATGAGCAGTTCTTC
CASSQPGTKYNEQFF
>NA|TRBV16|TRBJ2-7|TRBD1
TGTGCCAGCAGCCAATCGAGGGGACAGGGGGTCGAGCAGTACTTC
CASSQSRGQGVEQYF
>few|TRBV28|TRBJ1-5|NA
TGTGCCGGGGGGAACCAGCCCCAGCATTTT
CAGGNQPQHF
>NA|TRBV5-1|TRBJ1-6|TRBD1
TGCGCCAGCAGACCAGACAGGGGGAGCTCGCCCCTCCACTTT
CASRPDRGSSPLHF
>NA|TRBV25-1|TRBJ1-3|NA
TGTGCCAGCATGGACAGAAGGAACACCATATATTTT
CASMDRRNTIYF
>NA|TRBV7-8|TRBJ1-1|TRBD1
TGTGCCAGCAGAGGACAGGGGCGATATGAGAGGAACACTGAAGCTTTCTTT
CASRGQGRYERNTEAFF
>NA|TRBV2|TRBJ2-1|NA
TGTGCCAGCAGTGGAGGGACTGAGCAGTTCTTC
CASSGGTEQFF
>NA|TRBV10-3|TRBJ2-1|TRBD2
TGTGCCATTCGACCGGGGGGGAGGGATGAGCAGTTCTTC
CAIRPGGRDEQFF
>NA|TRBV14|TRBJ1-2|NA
TGTGCCAGCAGCCCTACGGGGGGAGGCTATGGCTACACCTTC
CASSPTGGGYGYTF
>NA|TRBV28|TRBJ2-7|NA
TGTGCCACCCGGGACTTCCCGTATCAGTACTTC
CATRDFPYQYF
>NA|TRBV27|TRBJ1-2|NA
TGTGCCAGCAGTCCGAGGCTAAACTATGGCTACACCTTC
CASSPRLNYGYTF
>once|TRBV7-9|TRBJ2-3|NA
TGTGCCAGCAGCTACGGCGGGGGCCTCGCTGAACAGTATTTT
CASSYGGGLAEQYF
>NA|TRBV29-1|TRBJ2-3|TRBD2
TGCAGCGGGAGACTAGCGGGGGGCACAGATACGCAGTATTTT
CSGRLAGGTDTQYF
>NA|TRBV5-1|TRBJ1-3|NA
TGCGCCAGCAGTGTCTCCTCTGGAAACACCATATATTTT
CASSVSSGNTIYF
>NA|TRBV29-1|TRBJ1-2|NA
TGCAGCGTTGAAGGGGATAACTATGGCTACACCTTC
CSVEGDNYGYTF
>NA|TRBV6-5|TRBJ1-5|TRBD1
TGTGCCAGCAAATCCATGACAGGGATCAATCAGCCCCAGCATTTT
CASKSMTGINQPQHF
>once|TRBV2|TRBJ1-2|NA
TGTGCCAGCAGTGGTCGACGAGACGCGGACTATGGCTACACCTTC
CASSGRRDADYGYTF
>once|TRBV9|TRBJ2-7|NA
TGTGCCAGCAGCTCCGGGCCCCCCTACGAGCAGTACTTC
CASSSGPPYEQYF